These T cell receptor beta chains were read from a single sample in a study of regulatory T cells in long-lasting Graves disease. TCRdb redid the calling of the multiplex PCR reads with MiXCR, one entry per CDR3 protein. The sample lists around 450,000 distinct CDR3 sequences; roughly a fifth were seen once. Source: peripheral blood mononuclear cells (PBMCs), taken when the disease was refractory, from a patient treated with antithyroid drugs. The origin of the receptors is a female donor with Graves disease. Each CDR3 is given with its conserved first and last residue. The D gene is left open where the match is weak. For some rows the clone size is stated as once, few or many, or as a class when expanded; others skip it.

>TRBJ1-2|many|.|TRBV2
CAGNRVGYGYTF
TGTGCCGGAAACAGGGTAGGCTATGGCTACACCTTC
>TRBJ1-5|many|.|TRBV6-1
CASSRTDNSNQPQHF
TGTGCCAGCAGTCGAACAGACAATAGCAATCAGCCCCAGCATTTT
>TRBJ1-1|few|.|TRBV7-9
CASSLVVRNTEAFF
TGTGCCAGCAGCTTAGTGGTCAGGAACACTGAAGCTTTCTTT
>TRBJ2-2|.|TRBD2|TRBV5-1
CASSLTSGTLTGELFF
TGCGCCAGCAGCTTGACTAGCGGGACCCTCACCGGGGAGCTGTTTTTT
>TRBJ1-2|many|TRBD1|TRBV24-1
CATSDWTGRGYTF
TGTGCCACCAGTGACTGGACAGGCCGGGGCTACACCTTC
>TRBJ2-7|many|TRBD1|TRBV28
CASSSLDRFSYEQYF
TGTGCCAGCAGTTCCTTGGACAGGTTCTCCTACGAGCAGTACTTC
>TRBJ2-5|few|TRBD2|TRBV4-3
CASSQVAGVDLGETQYF
TGCGCCAGCAGCCAAGTAGCGGGAGTTGATTTGGGAGAGACCCAGTACTTC
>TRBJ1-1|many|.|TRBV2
CASSEARRGPEIWAEAFF
TGTGCCAGCAGTGAAGCGCGGAGGGGCCCCGAGATTTGGGCTGAAGCTTTCTTT
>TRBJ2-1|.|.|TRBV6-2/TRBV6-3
CASSEVGSRNNEQFF
TGTGCCAGCAGTGAAGTTGGATCTAGGAACAATGAGCAGTTCTTC
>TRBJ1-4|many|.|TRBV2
CASSGTMGNEKLFF
TGTGCCAGCAGTGGGACCATGGGGAATGAAAAACTGTTTTTT
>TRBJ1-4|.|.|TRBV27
CASSFGRTTEKLFF
TGTGCCAGCAGTTTTGGGAGGACGACAGAAAAACTGTTTTTT
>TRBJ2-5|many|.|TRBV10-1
CASSEARSGTQYF
TGCGCCAGCAGTGAGGCAAGGAGCGGGACCCAGTACTTC
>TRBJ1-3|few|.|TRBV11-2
CASSWRSGNTIYF
TGTGCCAGCAGCTGGAGATCTGGAAACACCATATATTTT
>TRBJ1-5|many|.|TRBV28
CASSFSLGPEQPQHF
TGTGCCAGCAGTTTTTCCCTAGGGCCGGAACAGCCCCAGCATTTT
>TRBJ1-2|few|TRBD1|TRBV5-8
CASCGQGVGYGYTF
TGTGCCAGCTGTGGACAGGGAGTAGGCTATGGCTACACCTTC
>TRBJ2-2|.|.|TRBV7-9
CASSPRGGFLTGELFF
TGTGCCAGCAGCCCGAGGGGAGGCTTTCTTACCGGGGAGCTGTTTTTT
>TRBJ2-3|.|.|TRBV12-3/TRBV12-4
CASSLTVRGATQYF
TGTGCCAGCAGTTTAACGGTCAGGGGGGCTACGCAGTATTTT
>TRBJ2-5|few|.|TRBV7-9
CASSLGGDQETQYF
TGTGCCAGCAGCTTAGGGGGAGACCAAGAGACCCAGTACTTC
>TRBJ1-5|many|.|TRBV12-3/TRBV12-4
CASSLAGTNQPQHF
TGTGCCAGCAGTTTAGCAGGGACCAATCAGCCCCAGCATTTT
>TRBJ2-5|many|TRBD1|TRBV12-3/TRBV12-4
CASSLTGQGPVTQYF
TGTGCCAGCAGTTTGACGGGACAGGGGCCGGTGACCCAGTACTTC
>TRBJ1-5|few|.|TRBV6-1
CASSPGGSGVSQPQHF
TGTGCCAGCAGCCCCGGGGGGTCTGGCGTTAGTCAGCCCCAGCATTTT
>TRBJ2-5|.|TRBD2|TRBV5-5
CASSFGTSVETQYF
TGTGCCAGCAGCTTCGGGACTAGCGTAGAGACCCAGTACTTC
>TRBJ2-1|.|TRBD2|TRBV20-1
CSVPRSGNYNEQFF
TGCAGTGTACCAAGGAGCGGGAACTACAATGAGCAGTTCTTC
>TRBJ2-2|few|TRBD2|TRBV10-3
CATTPGLVSRGELFF
TGTGCCACCACTCCGGGACTAGTATCGCGCGGGGAGCTGTTTTTT
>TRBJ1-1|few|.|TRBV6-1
CASVPLSNTEAFF
TGTGCCAGCGTCCCACTTTCGAACACTGAAGCTTTCTTT
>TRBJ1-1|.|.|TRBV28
CASQNWGEGKTEAFF
TGTGCCAGCCAAAACTGGGGCGAGGGAAAGACTGAAGCTTTCTTT
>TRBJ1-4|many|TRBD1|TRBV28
CASSSSGTGWEKLFF
TGTGCCAGCAGTTCGTCGGGGACAGGGTGGGAAAAACTGTTTTTT
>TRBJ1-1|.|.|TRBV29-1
CSYLERSETEAFF
TGCAGCTACCTGGAGCGGTCTGAGACTGAAGCTTTCTTT
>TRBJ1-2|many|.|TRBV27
CATQSRDTSNYGYTF
TGTGCCACCCAATCCAGGGACACCTCTAACTATGGCTACACCTTC
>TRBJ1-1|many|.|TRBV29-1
CSVEEEGLNTEAFF
TGCAGCGTTGAAGAGGAGGGTTTGAACACTGAAGCTTTCTTT
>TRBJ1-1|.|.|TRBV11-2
CASSLVDDLRF
TGTGCCAGCAGCTTAGTTGACGACCTCCGCTTT